This is a list of T cell receptor beta chains from one sample in a study of blood T cell repertoires in COVID-19. Using immunoSEQ multiplex PCR, the repertoire was profiled, and TCRdb retains in-frame clones only, with some absent. The table lists 43,000 or so clones, more than 65% of them singletons. Sequencing was done on a sample of peripheral blood. These receptors all come from a woman between 55 and 75 years old with acute or convalescent COVID-19. Each CDR3 is given with its conserved first and last residue. The D gene is left open where the match is weak. Where a row states a size, it is once, few, many or the class of an expanded clone; other rows omit it.

>TRBV6-5|TRBJ2-1|TRBD2|few
TGTGCCAGCTACGCGGGGGGGCCTAATGAGCAGTTCTTC
CASYAGGPNEQFF
>TRBV3-1/TRBV3-2|TRBJ2-7|-|-
TGTGCCAGCAGCTCGAGCGTGGGTATCTACGAGCAGTACTTC
CASSSSVGIYEQYF
>TRBV7-9|TRBJ1-3|-|-
TGTGCCAGCACCTTTGGCACGGGAAACACCATATATTTT
CASTFGTGNTIYF
>TRBV19|TRBJ1-6|-|-
TGTGCCAGTAGTTCAGGGATGTCCTATAATTCACCCCTCCACTTT
CASSSGMSYNSPLHF
>TRBV3-1/TRBV3-2|TRBJ2-1|TRBD2|-
TGTGCCAGCAGCCGACCTAGCGGGGTCGGGAATGAGCAGTTCTTC
CASSRPSGVGNEQFF
>TRBV7-3|TRBJ1-2|TRBD1|-
TGTGCCAGCAGCTCGGCCGGGACAGGGGGCTATGGCTACACCTTC
CASSSAGTGGYGYTF
>TRBV9|TRBJ2-1|TRBD1|-
TGTGCCAGCAGCGGAGGGACAGGGATCCATGAGCAGTTCTTC
CASSGGTGIHEQFF
>TRBV29-1|TRBJ2-7|-|once
TGCAGCGTTGTTGGCGGTTCCTACGAGCAGTACTTC
CSVVGGSYEQYF
>TRBV19|TRBJ2-1|-|-
TGTGCCAGTAGAAGAAGCGGGCGGGGAGGTTTCGGTGAGCAGTTCTTC
CASRRSGRGGFGEQFF
>TRBV7-3|TRBJ2-1|TRBD2|-
TGTGCCAGCAGCGTGACTAGCGGAAAGCAGTTCTTC
CASSVTSGKQFF
>TRBV29-1|TRBJ2-7|TRBD2|few
TGCAGCGTTGAACAAAGCGGGGGAGGTAACGAGCAGTACTTC
CSVEQSGGGNEQYF
>TRBV5-3|TRBJ1-5|TRBD1|few
TGTGCCAGAAGGGGACTGGGACAGGGGTACAATCAGCCCCAGCATTTT
CARRGLGQGYNQPQHF
>TRBV11-3|TRBJ2-2|TRBD2|-
TGTGCCAGCAGCTTAGTAGCGGGTGGCACCGGGGAGCTGTTTTTT
CASSLVAGGTGELFF
>TRBV5-1|TRBJ2-2|TRBD1|-
TGCGCCAGCAGCTTAATTAGGGGGCCCGGGGAGCTGTTTTTT
CASSLIRGPGELFF
>TRBV27|TRBJ2-7|TRBD2|-
TGTGCCAGCAGTTTTGGGACTAGCGCTAAGCAGTACTTC
CASSFGTSAKQYF
>TRBV27|TRBJ1-4|-|-
TGTGCCAGCAGTTTGTCACAGCGGGAGGAAAAACTGTTTTTT
CASSLSQREEKLFF
>TRBV19|TRBJ2-7|TRBD1|-
TGTGCCAGTAATACCGGGACAGGCTCCTACGAGCAGTACTTC
CASNTGTGSYEQYF
>TRBV2|TRBJ1-5|TRBD1|-
TGTGCCAGCAGTCAGGACAGGGGTGAGCAGCCCCAGCATTTT
CASSQDRGEQPQHF
>TRBV5-1|TRBJ2-2|TRBD1|-
TGCGCCAGCAGCCCCGAGGCCCGGGGGACAGGCGGGGAGCTGTTTTTT
CASSPEARGTGGELFF
>TRBV6-6|TRBJ2-7|TRBD2|-
TGTGCCAGCAGTTGGGAGGGGCTCAGCTACGAGCAGTACTTC
CASSWEGLSYEQYF
>TRBV10-1|TRBJ2-1|TRBD1|once
TGCGCCAGCAGTGTTGGGACAGGGGGCATGTCCGAGCAGTTCTTC
CASSVGTGGMSEQFF
>TRBV5-5|TRBJ1-2|TRBD1|few
TGTGCCAGCAGCCGCGGGACAGGGTATGGCTACACCTTC
CASSRGTGYGYTF
>TRBV15|TRBJ2-6|-|-
TGTGCCACCAGCAGTGCGAACTCTGGGGCCAACGTCCTGACTTTC
CATSSANSGANVLTF
>TRBV14|TRBJ2-1|TRBD1|-
TGTGCCAGCAGCTCCGCCGGACAGGGGGTTGTTGAGCAGTTCTTC
CASSSAGQGVVEQFF
>TRBV6-5|TRBJ2-7|TRBD1|-
TGTGCCAGCAGACGACAGGGTACTAGCTCCTACGAGCAGTACTTC
CASRRQGTSSYEQYF
>TRBV5-1|TRBJ2-2|TRBD1|-
TGCGCCACCAGTAACATCGGACAGGGGGCCGGGGAGCTGTTTTTT
CATSNIGQGAGELFF
>TRBV6-5|TRBJ2-7|TRBD2|-
TGTGCCAGCAGCCCGGGACTAGCGGGATACGAGCAGTACTTC
CASSPGLAGYEQYF
>TRBV19|TRBJ1-1|-|-
TGTGCCAGTATGAGTGGGCGCTACACTGAAGCTTTCTTT
CASMSGRYTEAFF
>TRBV21-1|TRBJ2-3|-|few
TGTGCCAGCAGCAGCAGGAAAACAGATACGCAGTATTTT
CASSSRKTDTQYF
>TRBV30|TRBJ1-3|-|many
TGTGCCTGGAGGAACAGGGCTGGAAACACCATATATTTT
CAWRNRAGNTIYF
>TRBV24-1|TRBJ2-5|TRBD1|-
TGTGCCACCAGCCCCTTGACAGGGGGAGAGACCCAGTACTTC
CATSPLTGGETQYF
>TRBV10-1|TRBJ2-3|-|-
TGCGCCAGCAGTGAAGTTAACAGGGATACGCAGTATTTT
CASSEVNRDTQYF
>TRBV4-1|TRBJ2-5|-|few
TGCGCCAGCAGCCAAGATTTCGGCAAGGGGGAGACCCAGTACTTC
CASSQDFGKGETQYF
>TRBV10-3|TRBJ2-1|TRBD2|-
TGTGCCATCAGGAGGACTAGCGGGACTTCCTCCTACAATGAGCAGTTCTTC
CAIRRTSGTSSYNEQFF
>TRBV12-3/TRBV12-4|TRBJ1-2|TRBD1|-
TGTGCCAGCAGTTCTAACAGGGGGCATGGCTACACCTTC
CASSSNRGHGYTF
>TRBV4-3|TRBJ1-2|-|-
TGCGCCAGCAGCCAAGATTCGGGGGGCGCTTCGGGCTACACCTTC
CASSQDSGGASGYTF
>TRBV2|TRBJ2-7|-|-
TGTGCCAGCAGTGACGGCTCCTACGAGCAGTACTTC
CASSDGSYEQYF
>TRBV7-3|TRBJ1-1|-|-
TGTGCCAGCAGCTTAAATGGGAGGGTAGGAAACACTGAAGCTTTCTTT
CASSLNGRVGNTEAFF
>TRBV7-2|TRBJ1-1|-|-
TGTGCCAGCAGCCGGGACACCCCTAACACTGAAGCTTTCTTT
CASSRDTPNTEAFF
>TRBV19|TRBJ1-2|TRBD1|-
TGTGCCAGTAGCTGGGAAACAGGGGGCGATAGCTATGGCTACACCTTC
CASSWETGGDSYGYTF
>TRBV4-3|TRBJ2-5|-|-
TGCGCCAGCAGCCAAGATCTAATGGGTGAGGAAGAGACCCAGTACTTC
CASSQDLMGEEETQYF